The 31 T cell receptor beta chains reported below all come from one sample, sequenced in a study of cytomegalovirus exposure and HLA in healthy donors (dated by TCRdb to 2017 to 2019). The receptor library was made with the immunoSEQ multiplex PCR assay. A mixture of 60 forward primers for TCR Vbeta segments and 13 reverse primers for TCR Jbeta segments was used in the multiplex PCR. TCRdb obtained this table from immuneACCESS and retained in-frame rearrangements with V and J assigned. These tables miss some clones; where compared with another copy, unresolved V genes account for less than half of the shortfall, and the remainder is unexplained. This sample gives more than 150,000 clones in total; over 75% of them show up just once. Approximately 2% of the sample is held by the ten biggest clonotypes. Sequenced input: PBMCs. Every receptor here comes from a woman aged 25 to 39 in good health and CMV-seronegative.

The chain uses TRBV7-9 and TRBJ2-1; no definite D call. The V end was cut by 5 bases, the J end by 4 bases, with 9 bases between. Germline assignment: CDR1 SEHNR and CDR2 FQNEAQ (reference sequence). This CDR3 spans 13 amino acids. CDR3: CASSLLRYNEQFF. Here the CDR3 DNA reads TGTGCCAGCAGCCTCCTGAGATACAATGAGCAGTTCTTC.

This chain links TRBV6-5 with TRBJ1-4; a possible D gene is TRBD1 (5 bases). Germline V CDR1 and CDR2: MNHEY, SVGAGI. Trimming cost V 6 bases and J 5 bases, with 13 bases left between them. The CDR3 runs 14 residues. In DNA form, the CDR3 reads TGTGCCAGCAGACGGGCGACAGAGAATGAAAAACTGTTTTTT. Translating gives CASRRATENEKLFF.

There are a few counts of this clone. This chain uses TRBV6-5 with TRBJ1-2; no firm D call. Germline V gene lookup returns CDR1 MNHEY and CDR2 SVGAGI. V was pared by 0 bases and J by 7 bases, with 12 bases between. The CDR3 loop spans 14 amino acids. CDR3 nucleotide sequence: TGTGCCAGCAGTTACTCGACACGGGAGGGTGGCTACACCTTC. This gives the protein CASSYSTREGGYTF.

This sequence joins TRBV10-3 and TRBJ1-2; 7 positions match TRBD1. Unmatched junction bases numbered 7, after V lost 6 bases and J lost 6 bases. The CDR3 totals 13 residues. Germline values: CDR1 ENHRY, CDR2 SYGVKD. The CDR3 nucleotides read TGTGCCATCAGCCCAGACAGGGCCCATGGCTACACCTTC. It is translated as CAISPDRAHGYTF.

The chain is built from TRBV10-1 and TRBJ2-3, with D possibly TRBD1 on 6 matching bases. Per the germline V gene, CDR1 is WNHNN and CDR2 is SYGVQD (reference sequence). This CDR3 comprises 12 residues. Trimming cost V 9 bases and J 2 bases, with 9 bases left between them. The CDR3 reads CASRDNTDTQYF. In DNA, the CDR3 is TGCGCCAGTCGGGACAACACAGATACGCAGTATTTT.

A single count supports this clone. The chain combines TRBV29-1 with TRBJ1-5, with 7 bases fitting TRBD1. This CDR3 is 15 amino acids long. CDR1 SQVTM and CDR2 ANQGSEA come from the germline V gene. V lost 7 bases, J lost 0 bases, and 9 bases stayed unmatched. The CDR3 nucleotides read TGCAGCGCTCGGACAGGAGCCGATAGCAATCAGCCCCAGCATTTT. Encoded protein: CSARTGADSNQPQHF.

V gene TRBV7-2 combines with J gene TRBJ1-2; possible D gene TRBD1, 6 bases. Germline-derived CDR1 and CDR2 are SGHTA and FQGNSA. V dropped 1 base and J dropped 7 bases, with 19 bases sitting between them. The length of the CDR3 is 16 residues. CDR3 DNA sequence: TGTGCCAGCAGCTTAGTATTCACAGGGCTCTCACTTGGCTACACCTTC. Translation gives CASSLVFTGLSLGYTF.

The J gene is TRBJ1-1, the V gene TRBV11-1, with a tentative D call TRBD1 (6 bases). Trimming removed 5 bases at V and 4 bases at J, with 14 bases between. Per germline, CDR1 SGHAT and CDR2 FQDESV (reference sequence). The CDR3 totals 14 residues. Here the CDR3 DNA reads TGTGCCAGCAGCCGGGGGGGGCAGCGCACTGAAGCTTTCTTT. This translates into CASSRGGQRTEAFF.

In this sample, this clone turned up a few times. The chain employs TRBV27 and TRBJ1-5; 9 positions agree with TRBD1. Unmatched junction bases numbered 8, after V lost 8 bases and J lost 6 bases. Germline V gene lookup returns CDR1 MNHEY and CDR2 SMNVEV (reference sequence). The length of the CDR3 is 14 residues. CDR3 sequence reads: CASQGQGGGQPQHF. The CDR3 coding sequence is TGTGCCAGCCAGGGACAGGGCGGAGGTCAGCCCCAGCATTTT.

The rearrangement uses TRBV7-6 and TRBJ2-5, with TRBD2 identical over 7 bases. This CDR3 has 15 residues. V was clipped by 5 bases and J by 1 base; unmatched bases: 7. Germline V gene sequence: CDR1 SGHVS, CDR2 FNYEAQ. CDR3 coding DNA: TGTGCCAGCAGCCCCGCGGGGGTGGTCCAAGAGACCCAGTACTTC. Its protein product is CASSPAGVVQETQYF.

The chain combines TRBV7-3 with TRBJ1-1; tentative D call: TRBD1 (6 bases). V lost 4 bases, J lost 5 bases, and 14 bases lay in between. Per the germline V gene, CDR1 is SGHTA and CDR2 is FQGTGA. This CDR3 spans 14 amino acids. The DNA for the CDR3 is TGTGCCAGCAGCTCCCAGACAGGAGGAACTGAAGCTTTCTTT. Residues: CASSSQTGGTEAFF. Supplemented by reference TRBV7-3 and TRBJ1-1, the full variable domain reads GAGVSQTPSNKVTEKGKYVELRCDPISGHTALYWYRQSLGQGPEFLIYFQGTGAADDSGLPNDRFFAVRPEGSVSTLKIQRTERGDSAVYLCASSSQTGGTEAFFGQGTRLTVV.

The rearrangement uses TRBV29-1 and TRBJ1-2, with a possible D match to TRBD1 (6 bases). CDR3 length equals 10 residues. CDR1 is SQVTM, CDR2 ANQGSEA, per germline. CDR3 bases: TGCTTAGTGGGGGCGGCTGGCTACACCTTC. It yields the protein CLVGAAGYTF.

The chain recombines TRBV10-3 with TRBJ2-3; 14 bases are a match to TRBD2. Germline lookup yields CDR1 ENHRY and CDR2 SYGVKD. The CDR3 length is 16 residues. V lost 5 bases to trimming and J lost 2 bases; unmatched junction nucleotides: 3. For the CDR3, the DNA is TGTGCCATCAGTAGGACTAGCGGGGGGTTCACAGATACGCAGTATTTT. It yields the protein CAISRTSGGFTDTQYF.

The rearrangement joins TRBV30 to TRBJ2-3; 7 positions agree with TRBD2. Germline V CDR1 and CDR2: GTSNPN, SVGIG (reference sequence). The trim removed 0 bases at V and 0 bases at J, leaving 12 bases unmatched. The CDR3 length is 18 residues. CDR3 region: CAWSVRWRGMSSTDTQYF. As DNA, the CDR3 is TGTGCCTGGAGTGTACGGTGGCGGGGGATGTCAAGCACAGATACGCAGTATTTT.

The chain links TRBV25-1 to TRBJ2-7; the match to TRBD1 covers 9 bases. Germline trimming cut 3 bases from V and 4 bases from J; bases unmatched to any gene: 10. The CDR3 sequence is 16 residues long. CDR1 and CDR2 (germline): MGHDK, SYGVNS. The CDR3 loop is CASSDLGDRDLYEQYF. The CDR3, as DNA: TGTGCCAGCAGTGATTTAGGGGACAGGGACTTATACGAGCAGTACTTC.

The rearrangement uses TRBV18 and TRBJ2-5; 9 bases fit TRBD2. This CDR3 contains 14 residues. Germline CDR1 is KGHSH and CDR2 is LQKENI. With 0 bases clipped from V and 6 bases from J, the junction kept 2 bases outside the gene matches. For the CDR3, the DNA is TGTGCCAGCTCACCACCTACTAGCGGGCAGACCCAGTACTTC. Protein sequence: CASSPPTSGQTQYF.

This chain's CDR3 is CASRSSSGELFF. CDR3 sequence (DNA): TGTGCCAGCAGAAGTAGCAGCGGGGAGCTGTTTTTT. The rearrangement links TRBV7-9 to TRBJ2-2; D is uncertain. The CDR3 extends over 12 amino acids. The V gene's germline CDR1 is SEHNR and CDR2 FQNEAQ (reference sequence). V was pared by 6 bases and J by 7 bases, with 9 bases between. Together with reference TRBV7-9 and TRBJ2-2, the CDR3 gives the full variable domain: DTGVSQNPRHKITKRGQNVTFRCDPISEHNRLYWYRQTLGQGPEFLTYFQNEAQLEKSRLLSDRFSAERPKGSFSTLEIQRTEQGDSAMYLCASRSSSGELFFGEGSRLTVL.

CDR3 residues: CASSLEVPGVPEAFF. The CDR3 nucleotides read TGCGCCAGCAGCTTGGAGGTACCGGGGGTCCCTGAAGCTTTCTTT. The J gene is TRBJ1-1, the V gene TRBV5-1; possible D gene TRBD1, 5 bases. Germline V gene lookup returns CDR1 SGHRS and CDR2 YFSETQ. Trimming removed 0 bases from V and 6 bases from J, with 15 bases in between. The CDR3 runs 15 residues. The full variable domain, completed using reference TRBV5-1 and TRBJ1-1, is KAGVTQTPRYLIKTRGQQVTLSCSPISGHRSVSWYQQTPGQGLQFLFEYFSETQRNKGNFPGRFSGRQFSNSRSEMNVSTLELGDSALYLCASSLEVPGVPEAFFGQGTRLTVV.

This clone came up once. This chain uses TRBV9 with TRBJ2-2; D remains unclear. V was shortened by 0 bases and J by 1 base, with 10 bases between the two germline ends. The length of the CDR3 is 16 residues. CDR1 is SGDLS, CDR2 YYNGEE, per germline. The CDR3: CASSVAGLVNTGELFF. CDR3 DNA: TGTGCCAGCAGCGTAGCTGGCCTTGTGAACACCGGGGAGCTGTTTTTT. Complete variable domain (other parts from reference TRBV9 and TRBJ2-2): DSGVTQTPKHLITATGQRVTLRCSPRSGDLSVYWYQQSLDQGLQFLIQYYNGEERAKGNILERFSAQQFPDLHSELNLSSLELGDSALYFCASSVAGLVNTGELFFGEGSRLTVL.

The chain combines TRBV2 with TRBJ1-2; D is uncertain. Germline lookup yields CDR1 SNHLY and CDR2 FYNNEI. The CDR3 extends over 16 amino acids. V was shortened by 1 base and J by 0 bases, with 12 bases between the two germline ends. CDR3 in amino acids: CASSEGGSTANYGYTF. As DNA, the CDR3 is TGTGCCAGCAGTGAAGGAGGGTCCACAGCTAACTATGGCTACACCTTC.

This chain joins TRBV9 and TRBJ2-3; maybe TRBD1 (6 bases). The V end lost 3 bases, the J end lost 4 bases, and 15 bases lay between the germline ends. The CDR3 extends over 15 amino acids. Per germline, CDR1 SGDLS and CDR2 YYNGEE. The CDR3 sequence is CASSAQGMLADTQYF. Written as DNA, the CDR3 is TGTGCCAGCAGCGCTCAGGGGATGCTCGCAGATACGCAGTATTTT.

The V and J genes are TRBV21-1 and TRBJ2-7; the table's D call TRBD1 went unverified against the DNA. TRBV21-1 is listed as a pseudogene. CDR3 length equals 13 residues. This CDR3 is CACPRDTLGEQYF. CDR3 coding DNA: TGTGCCTGCCCCAGGGACACCCTGGGCGAGCAGTACTTC.

This clone was seen a few times. The chain couples TRBV7-2 to TRBJ2-3; TRBD1 might be the D (5 bases). CDR1 SGHTA and CDR2 FQGNSA come from the germline V gene. The CDR3 extends over 15 amino acids. V was clipped by 2 bases and J by 1 base, with 10 bases between them. The DNA of the CDR3 is TGTGCCAGCAGCTTACAGGTGGGGCGCACAGATACGCAGTATTTT. The encoded protein is CASSLQVGRTDTQYF.

Notes on this clone: Additional DNA sequences in this sample encode the identical CDR3. This rearrangement joins TRBV2 to TRBJ2-3, with 12 bases matching TRBD2. The CDR3 runs 15 residues. With 7 bases clipped from V and 1 base from J, the junction kept 3 bases outside the gene matches. The germline CDR1 and CDR2 sequences are SNHLY and FYNNEI. In DNA form, the CDR3 reads TGTGCCAGCATCCGACTAGCGGGGGGCACAGATACGCAGTATTTT. It translates to CASIRLAGGTDTQYF.

This clone was observed a few times. The V gene is TRBV15, the J gene TRBJ1-2; D is possibly TRBD1 (6 bases). CDR1 LNHNV and CDR2 YYDKDF come from the germline V gene (reference sequence). The length of the CDR3 is 13 residues. The V end lost 5 bases, the J end lost 7 bases, and 14 bases lay between the germline ends. The CDR3 is CATSRNRDGGYTF. CDR3 sequence (DNA): TGTGCCACCAGCCGCAACAGGGACGGTGGCTACACCTTC.

V and J are TRBV10-3 and TRBJ2-3, with 7 bases fitting TRBD1. Germline V CDR1 and CDR2: ENHRY, SYGVKD. J gave up 1 base and V 6 bases, and 4 bases lay outside the gene matches. This CDR3 has 14 amino acids. The CDR3 region is CAISPGQGTDTQYF. CDR3 nucleotides: TGTGCCATCAGCCCCGGACAGGGCACAGATACGCAGTATTTT.

The chain couples TRBV29-1 to TRBJ1-5, with D perhaps matching TRBD1 (5 bases). In germline, CDR1 is SQVTM, CDR2 ANQGSEA. Trimming removed 6 bases at V and 5 bases at J, with 14 bases between. The CDR3 totals 13 residues. DNA of the CDR3: TGCAGCGTGCGTCCACAGGCAGATCAGCCCCAGCATTTT. This translates into CSVRPQADQPQHF.

V is TRBV30 and J is TRBJ2-1; no reliable D call. Germline loops: CDR1 GTSNPN, CDR2 SVGIG (reference sequence). This CDR3 spans 15 amino acids. Deletions cut 2 bases from V and 7 bases from J, with 18 bases between. CDR3 sequence reads: CAWSIWASLWNEQFF. The CDR3 nucleotides read TGTGCCTGGAGTATATGGGCGTCCCTGTGGAATGAGCAGTTCTTC.

This chain joins TRBV12-5 and TRBJ2-5; 10 positions match TRBD1. The CDR3 totals 14 residues. The germline gives CDR1 LGHNT, CDR2 FRNRAP. J lost 4 bases, V lost 6 bases, and 5 bases had no gene match. This chain's CDR3 is CASGTGGALETQYF. In nucleotides, the CDR3 is TGTGCTAGTGGGACAGGGGGCGCGTTAGAGACCCAGTACTTC.

The chain uses TRBV5-1 and TRBJ2-1; 9 bases agree with TRBD2. The V segment lost 1 base and the J segment 4 bases; nucleotides outside the gene matches: 6. The CDR3 has 16 amino acids. The V gene's germline CDR1 is SGHRS and CDR2 YFSETQ. The CDR3 nucleotides are TGCGCCAGCAGCTTGAATTGGCGGGGGGGTTACAATGAGCAGTTCTTC. This sequence encodes CASSLNWRGGYNEQFF.

V and J are TRBV5-1 and TRBJ1-1, with D maybe TRBD1 (5 bases). This CDR3 has 15 residues. Trimming cost V 2 bases and J 1 base, with 12 bases left between them. Germline V gives CDR1 SGHRS, CDR2 YFSETQ. CDR3 sequence reads: CASSFGGSPNTEAFF. In nucleotides, the CDR3 is TGCGCCAGCAGCTTTGGGGGGTCCCCGAACACTGAAGCTTTCTTT.